This entry is about one TCR beta chain. This sample stems from a study of cytomegalovirus exposure and HLA in healthy donors. Researchers ran the PCR with 60 Vbeta and 13 Jbeta primers. The protocol was immunoSEQ multiplex PCR, while the TCRdb copy is restricted to in-frame clones and leaves out a portion. The table records about 78,000 clones, around 80% of them present only once. Per germline, CDR1 SEHNR and CDR2 FQNEAQ (reference sequence). Trimming took 6 bases from V and 3 from J; bases not matched to a gene: 4. The CDR3 is 15 amino acids. The J gene is TRBJ2-5, the V gene TRBV7-9, with 13 nucleotides matching TRBD2. This clonotype was obtained from a male donor in good health and CMV-seronegative. The sample was PBMCs. DNA for the CDR3: TGTGCCAGCAGTCCAGGGACTAGCGGGGAAGAGACCCAGTACTTC. Protein: CASSPGTSGEETQYF. Full variable domain (remainder filled in from reference TRBV7-9 and TRBJ2-5): DTGVSQNPRHKITKRGQNVTFRCDPISEHNRLYWYRQTLGQGPEFLTYFQNEAQLEKSRLLSDRFSAERPKGSFSTLEIQRTEQGDSAMYLCASSPGTSGEETQYFGPGTRLLVL.